Shown below are 8 T cell receptor beta chains from a single sample sequenced in a study of cytomegalovirus exposure and HLA in healthy donors. The PCR contained 60 Vbeta and 13 Jbeta primers. This table comes from immunoSEQ multiplex PCR, and its TCRdb copy is limited to in-frame clones, with some not included. The data contain 210,000 or so clones, around 80% of them singletons. Sequenced input: PBMCs. The receptors here all came from a boy aged 5-17 years in good health and CMV-seronegative.

The rearrangement joins TRBV7-9 to TRBJ1-1; D unresolved. The CDR3 spans 17 residues. Trimming removed 10 bases at V and 4 bases at J, with 28 bases between. The germline V gene has CDR1 SEHNR and CDR2 FQNEAQ (reference sequence). CDR3 in DNA: TGTGCCATTTCAACCACGACGGGCTCGGGGAGGGTCACTGAAGCTTTCTTT. Amino acid sequence: CAISTTTGSGRVTEAFF.

The chain joins TRBV9 to TRBJ1-2, with 10 bases aligning to TRBD1. The germline V gene has CDR1 SGDLS and CDR2 YYNGEE. The V and J ends lost 0 bases and 4 bases, in that order; junction bases with no gene match: 6. This CDR3 is built from 16 residues. CDR3 sequence: CASSVARTGGGYGYTF. The CDR3 nucleotides read TGTGCCAGCAGCGTAGCCAGGACAGGGGGTGGCTATGGCTACACCTTC. The complete variable domain, with remaining parts taken from reference TRBV9 and TRBJ1-2, reads DSGVTQTPKHLITATGQRVTLRCSPRSGDLSVYWYQQSLDQGLQFLIQYYNGEERAKGNILERFSAQQFPDLHSELNLSSLELGDSALYFCASSVARTGGGYGYTFGSGTRLTVV.

The chain uses TRBV5-1 and TRBJ2-1; 8 nucleotides line up with TRBD2. The trim removed 4 bases at V and 2 bases at J, leaving 2 bases unmatched. Germline lookup yields CDR1 SGHRS and CDR2 YFSETQ. This CDR3 contains 14 residues. CDR3 sequence: CASSGGLAYNEQFF. CDR3 DNA sequence: TGCGCCAGCAGCGGGGGACTAGCCTACAATGAGCAGTTCTTC.

The chain recombines TRBV6-6 with TRBJ1-2; 8 bases fit TRBD1. J gave up 5 bases and V 7 bases, and 6 bases lay outside the gene matches. The length of the CDR3 is 13 residues. Germline CDR1 is MNHNY and CDR2 is SVGAGI (reference sequence). Written as DNA, the CDR3 is TGTGCCAGCACTGGGGACAGGTCTTATGGCTACACCTTC. Protein product: CASTGDRSYGYTF.

This chain joins TRBV15 and TRBJ2-1; D is unclear. This CDR3 region has 11 residues. Germline V lookup: CDR1 LNHNV, CDR2 YYDKDF (reference sequence). V shed 4 bases and J shed 8 bases, with 6 bases lying between them. CDR3 amino acids: CATSNSYEQFF. In DNA, the CDR3 is TGTGCCACCAGCAATAGCTATGAGCAGTTCTTC.

This chain joins TRBV7-9 and TRBJ1-2, with TRBD1 as a possible D gene (5 bases). The CDR3 extends over 16 amino acids. Germline values: CDR1 SEHNR, CDR2 FQNEAQ (reference sequence). V gave up 1 base and J gave up 3 bases, with 15 bases separating them. CDR3 residues: CASSLGLSTAYYGYTF. Written as DNA, the CDR3 is TGTGCCAGCAGCTTAGGTCTCTCGACAGCTTACTATGGCTACACCTTC.

V is TRBV5-5 and J is TRBJ2-3; D perhaps matches TRBD2 (5 bases). Trimming removed 4 bases from V and 1 base from J, with 16 bases in between. This CDR3 has 16 residues. The germline V gene encodes CDR1 SGHKS and CDR2 YYEKEE (reference sequence). The CDR3, as DNA: TGTGCCAGCAGCCGCGGGTTAGCAGAAGGCACAGATACGCAGTATTTT. Translation gives CASSRGLAEGTDTQYF.

The chain carries TRBV19 and TRBJ1-2, with 11 bases lining up with TRBD1. Germline V lookup: CDR1 LNHDA, CDR2 SQIVND (reference sequence). The length of the CDR3 is 15 residues. V was pared by 1 base and J by 7 bases, with 5 bases of the junction left unmatched. For the CDR3, the DNA is TGTGCCAGTAGTATAGGGGACAGGGGGTTTAGTGGCTACACCTTC. Translated, it gives CASSIGDRGFSGYTF.